The 30 T cell receptor beta chains given below trace back to one sample, sequenced in a study of blood T cell repertoires in COVID-19. This table comes from immunoSEQ multiplex PCR, and its TCRdb copy is limited to in-frame clones, with some not included. The sample has under 450,000 clones, approximately 86% seen once. Sequences were obtained from peripheral blood. The receptors were sampled from a woman aged 55-75 years with COVID-19, enrolled during active disease.

V gene TRBV2 combines with J gene TRBJ1-2; D possibly corresponds to TRBD1 (6 bases). Trimming took 6 bases from V and 8 from J, leaving 16 bases between them. Germline V CDR1 and CDR2: SNHLY, FYNNEI. The CDR3 length is 13 residues. The CDR3 reads CASSRGAGEGYTF. The CDR3 DNA is TGTGCCAGCAGCCGAGGGGCAGGGGAGGGCTACACCTTC.

The chain uses TRBV5-6 and TRBJ1-1; D is possibly TRBD1 (6 bases). The CDR3 is 17 residues long. CDR1 and CDR2 from the germline V gene are SGHDT and YYEEEE. V was cut by 0 bases and J by 4 bases, with 19 bases left in between. CDR3 amino acids: CASSLGTDWIRSTEAFF. CDR3 in DNA: TGTGCCAGCAGCTTGGGGACAGACTGGATTAGGAGCACTGAAGCTTTCTTT.

The J gene is TRBJ1-1, the V gene TRBV7-2; TRBD1 might be the D (5 bases). Trimming left V 1 base short and J 0 bases short, with 9 bases between. The V gene's germline CDR1 is SGHTA and CDR2 FQGNSA. The CDR3 totals 15 residues. The CDR3 region has the DNA TGTGCCAGCAGCTTAGTGGGGGGGGTGAACACTGAAGCTTTCTTT. It specifies CASSLVGGVNTEAFF. Drawing the rest from reference TRBV7-2 and TRBJ1-1, the complete variable domain is GAGVSQSPSNKVTEKGKDVELRCDPISGHTALYWYRQSLGQGLEFLIYFQGNSAPDKSGLPSDRFSAERTGGSVSTLTIQRTQQEDSAVYLCASSLVGGVNTEAFFGQGTRLTVV.

This clone was counted only a few times. CDR3 sequence reads: CASSFTRDSPGELFF. For the CDR3, the DNA is TGTGCCAGCAGTTTCACCCGGGACAGCCCAGGGGAGCTGTTTTTT. The chain links TRBV6-5 to TRBJ2-2; 7 nucleotides match TRBD1. The germline V gene encodes CDR1 MNHEY and CDR2 SVGAGI. The CDR3 consists of 15 residues. With 4 bases clipped from V and 8 bases from J, the junction kept 10 bases outside the gene matches.

The chain has TRBV6-6 and TRBJ1-2; perhaps TRBD1 as D (6 bases). The V and J ends lost 6 bases and 3 bases respectively, with 11 bases between them. The CDR3 covers 13 residues. Germline CDR1 and CDR2: MNHNY and SVGAGI (reference sequence). The CDR3 nucleotides are TGTGCCAGCAGCAGGGACAAGGACTATGGCTACACCTTC. Translating it yields CASSRDKDYGYTF.

This clone occurred a few times. This chain links TRBV30 with TRBJ1-2; the match to TRBD1 covers 12 bases. The CDR3 runs 16 residues. Germline CDR1 and CDR2: GTSNPN and SVGIG (reference sequence). Trimming took 0 bases from V and 4 from J; bases not matched to a gene: 6. This CDR3 is CAWSVSGQGAGYGYTF. In nucleotides, the CDR3 is TGTGCCTGGAGTGTATCGGGACAGGGGGCGGGCTATGGCTACACCTTC.

This sequence joins TRBV10-3 and TRBJ2-7, with unresolved D. Germline CDR1 ENHRY, CDR2 SYGVKD. The V gene lost 3 bases and the J gene lost 3 bases, with 9 bases spanning the gap. There are 13 residues in the CDR3. CDR3 nucleotides: TGTGCCATCAGTGAATGGGCTGACTACGAGCAGTACTTC. It codes for CAISEWADYEQYF.

This chain connects TRBV6-5 to TRBJ1-3; TRBD1 matches 7 bases. CDR3 length: 15 residues. Germline loops: CDR1 MNHEY, CDR2 SVGAGI. Losses at the gene ends were 6 bases for V and 0 bases for J; bases not matched to a gene: 5. The CDR3 nucleotides are TGTGCCAGCAGCCGTGACAGGGACTCTGGAAACACCATATATTTT. Its translation is CASSRDRDSGNTIYF.

There are a few counts of this clone. The chain links TRBV4-1 to TRBJ2-7, with TRBD2 as a possible D gene (7 bases). Trimming cost V 5 bases and J 0 bases, with 23 bases left between them. Looked up from germline, CDR1 is MGHRA and CDR2 is YSYEKL. The CDR3 runs 18 residues. CDR3 bases: TGCGCCAGCAGCTCAAGGGGGGGACCGATCTACAACTCCTACGAGCAGTACTTC. Translation: CASSSRGGPIYNSYEQYF.

The J gene is TRBJ2-2, the V gene TRBV14; D remains ambiguous. The CDR3 loop spans 16 amino acids. Germline V gene lookup returns CDR1 SGHDN and CDR2 FVKESK. V dropped 1 base and J dropped 3 bases, with 12 bases sitting between them. Here the CDR3 reads CASSQVIRGHTGELFF. In DNA, the CDR3 is TGTGCCAGCAGCCAAGTAATCAGAGGTCACACCGGGGAGCTGTTTTTT.

Ten or more counts support this clone. The gene calls are TRBV19 and TRBJ1-2; 7 positions agree with TRBD1. Per germline, CDR1 LNHDA and CDR2 SQIVND (reference sequence). The CDR3 runs to 16 residues. Trimming removed 5 bases from V and 0 bases from J; junction bases left unmatched: 9. The CDR3 DNA follows: TGTGCCAGTAGTGCCTCCGGGACAGAATCTAACTATGGCTACACCTTC. It codes for CASSASGTESNYGYTF.

This chain links TRBV18 with TRBJ2-7; TRBD1 agrees at 7 bases. Germline CDR1 KGHSH, CDR2 LQKENI. V lost 0 bases, J lost 5 bases, and 1 base stayed unmatched. CDR3 length: 13 residues. The CDR3 is CASSPPQGNEQYF. Written as DNA, the CDR3 is TGTGCCAGCTCACCACCACAGGGGAACGAGCAGTACTTC.

This chain uses TRBV4-1 with TRBJ1-5, with unresolved D. CDR1 is MGHRA, CDR2 YSYEKL, per germline. The V and J ends lost 1 base and 6 bases respectively, with 19 bases between them. CDR3 length: 17 residues. The CDR3 DNA is TGCGCCAGCAGCCAAGGGCCTGGAGAGTATTATGGTCAGCCCCAGCATTTT. This codes for CASSQGPGEYYGQPQHF.

The V gene is TRBV12-5, the J gene TRBJ1-2, with D uncertain. Germline values: CDR1 LGHNT, CDR2 FRNRAP. The CDR3 runs 13 residues. V shed 3 bases and J shed 8 bases, with 13 bases lying between them. CDR3 residues: CASGFRTGGGYTF. DNA of the CDR3: TGTGCTAGTGGTTTCCGAACCGGCGGGGGCTACACCTTC.

This chain joins TRBV7-2 and TRBJ2-2; TRBD2 matches at 10 bases. The CDR3 length is 17 residues. Looked up from germline, CDR1 is SGHTA and CDR2 is FQGNSA. V gave up 2 bases and J gave up 4 bases; unmatched junction bases: 7. CDR3 in DNA: TGTGCCAGCAGCTTACGGCGGCTAGCGGGGGCCACCGGGGAGCTGTTTTTT. The encoded protein is CASSLRRLAGATGELFF.

The chain uses TRBV5-1 and TRBJ2-1, with 11 positions matching TRBD1. The CDR3 loop spans 15 amino acids. V shed 2 bases, J shed 7 bases, and the junction held 5 bases outside the gene matches. Germline V lookup: CDR1 SGHRS, CDR2 YFSETQ. For the CDR3, the DNA is TGCGCCAGCAGCTTAGGGACAGGGGGAGTAAATGAGCAGTTCTTC. It codes for CASSLGTGGVNEQFF.

This sequence joins TRBV15 and TRBJ2-3, with a weak D call TRBD2 (6 bases). CDR3 size: 15 residues. Trimming took off 0 bases at V and 0 bases at J, with 7 bases between the two ends. The germline CDR1 and CDR2 sequences are LNHNV and YYDKDF (reference sequence). DNA of the CDR3: TGTGCCACCAGCAGAGACGGGGGAAGCACAGATACGCAGTATTTT. Encoded protein: CATSRDGGSTDTQYF.

Only one count was recorded for this clone. The chain couples TRBV6-5 to TRBJ2-1, with a weak D call TRBD2 (6 bases). The CDR3 totals 14 residues. From germline, CDR1 is MNHEY and CDR2 SVGAGI. V gave up 6 bases and J gave up 3 bases, with 12 bases separating them. This chain's CDR3 is CASSQTGLYNEQFF. The CDR3 DNA follows: TGTGCCAGCAGCCAGACGGGACTCTACAATGAGCAGTTCTTC.

This chain uses TRBV14 with TRBJ1-3; 10 bases align to TRBD1. The V gene's germline CDR1 is SGHDN and CDR2 FVKESK. This CDR3 comprises 16 residues. V gave up 5 bases and J gave up 0 bases; unmatched junction bases: 4. The CDR3 coding sequence is TGTGCCAGCAGCGGGGACAGGGGATACTCTGGAAACACCATATATTTT. Protein sequence: CASSGDRGYSGNTIYF.

In its sample, this clone was seen once. This sequence joins TRBV20-1 and TRBJ2-3; no clear D. This CDR3 is built from 11 residues. Trimming shortened V by 4 bases and J by 5 bases, and 7 bases separated the two germline ends. The germline V gene has CDR1 DFQATT and CDR2 SNEGSKA (reference sequence). CDR3 amino acids: CSATRGDTQYF. Written as DNA, the CDR3 is TGCAGTGCTACCCGAGGAGATACGCAGTATTTT.

This chain joins TRBV19 and TRBJ2-5; 10 bases match TRBD1. This CDR3 region has 15 residues. CDR1 is LNHDA, CDR2 SQIVND, per germline (reference sequence). Unmatched junction bases numbered 11, after V lost 9 bases and J lost 4 bases. CDR3 DNA: TGTGCCAGCTCAATACCGGGACAGGGGTCAGAGACCCAGTACTTC. This encodes CASSIPGQGSETQYF. Complete variable domain (other parts from reference TRBV19 and TRBJ2-5): DGGITQSPKYLFRKEGQNVTLSCEQNLNHDAMYWYRQDPGQGLRLIYYSQIVNDFQKGDIAEGYSVSREKKESFPLTVTSAQKNPTAFYLCASSIPGQGSETQYFGPGTRLLVL.

This clone was seen more than once but under ten times. V usage is TRBV30 and J usage is TRBJ1-4; 8 bases match TRBD1. The CDR3 sequence is 13 residues long. Unmatched junction bases numbered 3, after V lost 2 bases and J lost 7 bases. CDR1 and CDR2 (germline): GTSNPN, SVGIG (reference sequence). CDR3 sequence: CAWSTGGGEKLFF. Here the CDR3 DNA reads TGTGCCTGGAGTACAGGGGGAGGTGAAAAACTGTTTTTT.

The chain couples TRBV5-1 to TRBJ2-3; 10 bases are a match to TRBD2. The germline V gene has CDR1 SGHRS and CDR2 YFSETQ. The CDR3 is 15 residues long. The ends lost 2 bases at V and 5 bases at J; junction bases unmatched: 5. CDR3 sequence reads: CASSFSGGQGDTQYF. The CDR3 DNA reads as TGCGCCAGCAGCTTTAGCGGGGGGCAGGGAGATACGCAGTATTTT.

The rearrangement joins TRBV7-6 to TRBJ1-2; possible D gene TRBD1, 6 bases. Germline CDR1 and CDR2: SGHVS and FNYEAQ. There are 14 residues in the CDR3. Trimming removed 5 bases from V and 6 bases from J, with 16 bases in between. The CDR3 here is CASSPEDRPNGYTF. The CDR3 region has the DNA TGTGCCAGCAGCCCTGAGGACAGACCTAATGGCTACACCTTC. Together with reference TRBV7-6 and TRBJ1-2, the CDR3 gives the full variable domain: GAGVSQSPRYKVTKRGQDVALRCDPISGHVSLYWYRQALGQGPEFLTYFNYEAQQDKSGLPNDRFSAERPEGSISTLTIQRTEQRDSAMYRCASSPEDRPNGYTFGSGTRLTVV.

Turning to this clone: The same CDR3 also results from other DNA sequences found in this sample. The CDR3 DNA reads as TGTGCCAGCAGTTTGACAGGGGAGACCCAGTACTTC. Translating gives CASSLTGETQYF. The chain links TRBV27 to TRBJ2-5, with 7 bases that match TRBD1. This CDR3 comprises 12 residues. From germline, CDR1 is MNHEY and CDR2 SMNVEV (reference sequence). V shed 3 bases and J 5 bases; nucleotides not matched to a gene: 0.

The chain is built from TRBV6-5 and TRBJ1-1, with TRBD1 matching over 7 bases. The CDR3 loop spans 15 amino acids. J lost 6 bases, V lost 0 bases, and 7 bases had no gene match. Germline V lookup: CDR1 MNHEY, CDR2 SVGAGI. This chain's CDR3 is CASSYSNKGAAEAFF. The CDR3 nucleotides read TGTGCCAGCAGTTACTCGAATAAGGGGGCGGCTGAAGCTTTCTTT.

This rearrangement joins TRBV5-1 to TRBJ1-1; TRBD1 aligns across 8 bases. The V and J ends lost 2 bases and 2 bases, in that order; junction bases with no gene match: 17. This CDR3 is 19 amino acids long. Germline CDR1 and CDR2: SGHRS and YFSETQ. The CDR3 bases are TGCGCCAGCAGCTTAGGGGCCCGGACAGGGCTGTCGGGAAACACTGAAGCTTTCTTT. Translating gives CASSLGARTGLSGNTEAFF. Filled out from reference TRBV5-1 and TRBJ1-1, the complete variable domain reads KAGVTQTPRYLIKTRGQQVTLSCSPISGHRSVSWYQQTPGQGLQFLFEYFSETQRNKGNFPGRFSGRQFSNSRSEMNVSTLELGDSALYLCASSLGARTGLSGNTEAFFGQGTRLTVV.

In its sample, this clone was seen once. The chain employs TRBV14 and TRBJ1-6; a possible D gene is TRBD1 (5 bases). The germline CDR1 and CDR2 sequences are SGHDN and FVKESK. V lost 1 base, J lost 11 bases, and 9 bases lay in between. The CDR3 spans 13 residues. The CDR3, as DNA: TGTGCCAGCAGCCAAGCCGGGGGGACACCCCTCCACTTT. This gives the protein CASSQAGGTPLHF.

This chain uses TRBV19 with TRBJ1-4; 8 nucleotides agree with TRBD1. V gave up 3 bases and J gave up 8 bases; unmatched junction bases: 8. The V gene's germline CDR1 is LNHDA and CDR2 SQIVND (reference sequence). This CDR3 has 15 amino acids. CDR3 bases: TGTGCCAGTAGTATGTGGTCAGGGGGCGAGGAAAAACTGTTTTTT. Encoded protein: CASSMWSGGEEKLFF.

The chain employs TRBV5-5 and TRBJ2-1; D is perhaps TRBD2 (5 bases). Germline assignment: CDR1 SGHKS and CDR2 YYEKEE (reference sequence). Trimming removed 3 bases from V and 9 bases from J, with 16 bases in between. CDR3 size: 14 residues. In DNA form, the CDR3 reads TGTGCCAGCAGCTCCAGGACTGGACTTGGTGAGCAGTTCTTC. Its translation is CASSSRTGLGEQFF.